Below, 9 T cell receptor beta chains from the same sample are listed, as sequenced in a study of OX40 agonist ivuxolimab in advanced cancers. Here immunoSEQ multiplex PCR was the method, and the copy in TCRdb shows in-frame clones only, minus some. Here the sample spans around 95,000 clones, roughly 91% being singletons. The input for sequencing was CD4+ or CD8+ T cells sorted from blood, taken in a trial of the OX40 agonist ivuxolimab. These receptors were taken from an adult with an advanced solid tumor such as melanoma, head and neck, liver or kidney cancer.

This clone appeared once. The CDR3 protein is CASSPAGRGPQETQYF. The CDR3, as DNA: TGTGCCAGCAGCCCAGCGGGGCGGGGGCCTCAAGAGACCCAGTACTTC. This chain links TRBV9 with TRBJ2-5; a weak D match, TRBD2 (7 bases). This CDR3 spans 16 amino acids. V was clipped by 4 bases and J by 2 bases, with 18 bases between them. Germline V gene sequence: CDR1 SGDLS, CDR2 YYNGEE.

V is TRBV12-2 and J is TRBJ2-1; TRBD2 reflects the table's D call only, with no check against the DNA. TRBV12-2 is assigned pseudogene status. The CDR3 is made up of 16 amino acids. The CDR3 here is CASRFIAGGRYNEQFF. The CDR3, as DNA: TGTGCAAGTCGCTTCATAGCGGGAGGGCGGTACAATGAGCAGTTCTTC.

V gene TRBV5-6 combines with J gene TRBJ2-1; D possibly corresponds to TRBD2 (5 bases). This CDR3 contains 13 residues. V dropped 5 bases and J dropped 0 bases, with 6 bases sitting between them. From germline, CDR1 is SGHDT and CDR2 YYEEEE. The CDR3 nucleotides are TGTGCCAGCAGACGGGACTCCTACAATGAGCAGTTCTTC. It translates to CASRRDSYNEQFF.

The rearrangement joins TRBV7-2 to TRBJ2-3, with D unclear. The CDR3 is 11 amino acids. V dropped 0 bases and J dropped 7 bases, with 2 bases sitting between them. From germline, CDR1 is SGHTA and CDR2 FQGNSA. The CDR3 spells CASSLAYTQYF. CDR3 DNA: TGTGCCAGCAGCTTAGCTTATACGCAGTATTTT.

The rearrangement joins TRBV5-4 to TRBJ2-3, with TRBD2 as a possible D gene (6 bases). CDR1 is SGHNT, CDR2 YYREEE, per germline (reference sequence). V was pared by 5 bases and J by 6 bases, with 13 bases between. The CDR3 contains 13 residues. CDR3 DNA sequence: TGTGCCAGCAGTCGCGGGGAAGGGGATACGCAGTATTTT. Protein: CASSRGEGDTQYF.

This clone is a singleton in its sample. The chain's CDR3 is CASSLSPSTPDTQYF. The CDR3 bases are TGCGCCAGCAGCTTGTCCCCATCCACCCCAGATACGCAGTATTTT. The chain recombines TRBV5-1 with TRBJ2-3; D unclear. This CDR3 comprises 15 residues. Germline V gene sequence: CDR1 SGHRS, CDR2 YFSETQ. Trimming took off 1 base at V and 4 bases at J, with 13 bases between the two ends.

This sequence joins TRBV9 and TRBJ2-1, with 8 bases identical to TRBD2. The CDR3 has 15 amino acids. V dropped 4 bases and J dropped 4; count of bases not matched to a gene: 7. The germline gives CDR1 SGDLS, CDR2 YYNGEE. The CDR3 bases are TGTGCCAGCAGCCCTAGCTCGGGAGGGTACAATGAGCAGTTCTTC. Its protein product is CASSPSSGGYNEQFF.

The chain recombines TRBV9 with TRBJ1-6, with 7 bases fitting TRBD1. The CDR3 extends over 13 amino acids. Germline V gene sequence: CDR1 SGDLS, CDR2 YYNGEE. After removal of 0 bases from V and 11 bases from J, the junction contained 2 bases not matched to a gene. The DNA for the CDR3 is TGTGCCAGCAGCGTAGGAACAGGGGCACCCCTCCACTTT. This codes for CASSVGTGAPLHF.

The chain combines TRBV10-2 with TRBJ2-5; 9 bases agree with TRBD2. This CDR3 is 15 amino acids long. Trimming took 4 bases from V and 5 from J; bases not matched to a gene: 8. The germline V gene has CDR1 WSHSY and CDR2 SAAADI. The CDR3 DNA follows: TGCGCCAGCAGTGGGTCTAGCGGGGACCTGGAGACCCAGTACTTC. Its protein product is CASSGSSGDLETQYF.